This T cell receptor beta chain was obtained from a study of blood T cell repertoires in COVID-19. About the study: Sources were T cells, B-cell-depleted T cells, or PBMCs; the material itself was cDNA or gDNA.

As processed by the authors: Estimation of nucleated cell counts was performed using reference gene primer amplification. TCRdb's copy holds only in-frame clones and misses some; the assay was immunoSEQ multiplex PCR. V and J calls and clone size are those listed in that table; D and trimming were worked out from the DNA. The sample has some 250,000 clones; around 86% are singletons. Germline assignment: CDR1 MGHRA and CDR2 YSYEKL. The trim removed 4 bases at V and 3 bases at J, leaving 6 bases unmatched. The CDR3 is made up of 15 amino acids. The sequenced material came from peripheral blood. The chain combines TRBV4-1 with TRBJ2-3, with 8 bases fitting TRBD2. This sequence originates from a man aged 30-40 years who had recovered from COVID-19. CDR3 protein: CASSPGLGITDTQYF. In nucleotides, the CDR3 is TGCGCCAGCAGCCCGGGACTAGGGATAACAGATACGCAGTATTTT.